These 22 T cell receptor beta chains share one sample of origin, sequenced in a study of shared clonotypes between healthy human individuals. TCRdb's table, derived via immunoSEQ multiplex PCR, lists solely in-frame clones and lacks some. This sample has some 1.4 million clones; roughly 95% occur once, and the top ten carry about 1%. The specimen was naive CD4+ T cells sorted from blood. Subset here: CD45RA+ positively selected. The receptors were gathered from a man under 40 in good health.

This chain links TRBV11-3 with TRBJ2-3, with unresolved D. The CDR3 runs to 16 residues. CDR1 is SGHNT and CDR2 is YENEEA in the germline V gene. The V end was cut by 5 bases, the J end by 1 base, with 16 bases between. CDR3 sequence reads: CASSQDPFHGTDTQYF. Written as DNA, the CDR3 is TGTGCCAGCAGCCAAGATCCGTTTCATGGCACAGATACGCAGTATTTT. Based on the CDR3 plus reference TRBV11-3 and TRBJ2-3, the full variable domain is EAGVVQSPRYKIIEKKQPVAFWCNPISGHNTLYWYLQNLGQGPELLIRYENEEAVDDSQLPKDRFSAERLKGVDSTLKIQPAELGDSAVYLCASSQDPFHGTDTQYFGPGTRLTVL.

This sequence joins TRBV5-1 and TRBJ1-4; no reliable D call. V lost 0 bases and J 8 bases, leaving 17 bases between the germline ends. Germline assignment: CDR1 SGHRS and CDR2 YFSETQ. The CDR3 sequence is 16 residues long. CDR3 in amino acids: CASSLDGRPKSEKLFF. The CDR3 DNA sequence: TGCGCCAGCAGCTTGGATGGCAGGCCAAAGTCCGAAAAACTGTTTTTT.

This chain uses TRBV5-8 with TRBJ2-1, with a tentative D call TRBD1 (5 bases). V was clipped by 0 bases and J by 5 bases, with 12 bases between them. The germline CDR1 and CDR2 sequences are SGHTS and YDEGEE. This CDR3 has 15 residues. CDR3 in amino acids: CASSLGVGADNEQFF. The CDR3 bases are TGTGCCAGCAGCTTGGGAGTAGGGGCTGACAATGAGCAGTTCTTC.

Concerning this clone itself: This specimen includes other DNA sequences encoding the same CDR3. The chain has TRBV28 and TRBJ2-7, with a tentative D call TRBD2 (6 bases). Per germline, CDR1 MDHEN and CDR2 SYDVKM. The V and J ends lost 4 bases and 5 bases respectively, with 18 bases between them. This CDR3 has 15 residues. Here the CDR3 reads CASSSPGGARNEQYF. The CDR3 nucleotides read TGTGCCAGCAGTTCTCCAGGCGGGGCTCGAAACGAGCAGTACTTC.

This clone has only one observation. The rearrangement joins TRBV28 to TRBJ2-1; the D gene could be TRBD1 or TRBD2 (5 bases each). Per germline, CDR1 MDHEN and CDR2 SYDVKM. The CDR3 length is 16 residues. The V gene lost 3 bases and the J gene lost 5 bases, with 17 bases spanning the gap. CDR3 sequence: CASSLVWGYIDNEQFF. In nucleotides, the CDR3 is TGTGCCAGCAGTTTGGTTTGGGGGTATATCGACAATGAGCAGTTCTTC.

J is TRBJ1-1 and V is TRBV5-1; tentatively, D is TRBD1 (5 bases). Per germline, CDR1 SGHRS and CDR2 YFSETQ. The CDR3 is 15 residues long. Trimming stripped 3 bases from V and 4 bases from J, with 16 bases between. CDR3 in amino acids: CASSSAVAGGTEAFF. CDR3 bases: TGCGCCAGCAGCTCGGCGGTCGCGGGGGGCACTGAAGCTTTCTTT.

CDR3: CASSPGTYTYEQYF. CDR3 in DNA: TGTGCCAGCAGTCCCGGGACATACACATACGAGCAGTACTTC. This chain uses TRBV27 with TRBJ2-7; a weak D match, TRBD1 (6 bases). CDR1 is MNHEY and CDR2 is SMNVEV in the germline V gene (reference sequence). The length of the CDR3 is 14 residues. V lost 5 bases, J lost 4 bases, and 15 bases lay in between.

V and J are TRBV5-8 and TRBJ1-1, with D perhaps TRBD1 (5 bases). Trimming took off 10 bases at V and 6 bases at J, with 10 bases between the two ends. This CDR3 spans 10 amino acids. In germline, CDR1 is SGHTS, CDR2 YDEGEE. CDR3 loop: CAPQVAEAFF. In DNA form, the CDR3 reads TGTGCCCCACAGGTGGCTGAAGCTTTCTTT.

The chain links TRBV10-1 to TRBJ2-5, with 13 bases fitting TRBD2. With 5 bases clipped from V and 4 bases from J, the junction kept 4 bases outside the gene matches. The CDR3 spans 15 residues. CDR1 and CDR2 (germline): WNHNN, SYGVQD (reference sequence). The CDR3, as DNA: TGCGCCAGCAGTTTGACTAGCGGGAGGCCAGAGACCCAGTACTTC. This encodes CASSLTSGRPETQYF.

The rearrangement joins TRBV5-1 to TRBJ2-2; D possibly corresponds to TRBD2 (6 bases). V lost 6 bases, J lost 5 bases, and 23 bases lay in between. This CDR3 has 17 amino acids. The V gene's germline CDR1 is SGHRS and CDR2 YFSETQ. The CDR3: CASTPRVVGRRTGELFF. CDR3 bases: TGCGCCAGCACGCCCCGAGTCGTTGGGAGGCGAACCGGGGAGCTGTTTTTT.

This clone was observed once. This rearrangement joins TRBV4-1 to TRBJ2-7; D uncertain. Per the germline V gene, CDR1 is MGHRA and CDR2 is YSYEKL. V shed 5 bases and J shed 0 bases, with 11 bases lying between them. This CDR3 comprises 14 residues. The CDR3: CASSSYPSSYEQYF. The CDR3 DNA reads TGCGCCAGCAGCTCCTATCCAAGCTCCTACGAGCAGTACTTC.

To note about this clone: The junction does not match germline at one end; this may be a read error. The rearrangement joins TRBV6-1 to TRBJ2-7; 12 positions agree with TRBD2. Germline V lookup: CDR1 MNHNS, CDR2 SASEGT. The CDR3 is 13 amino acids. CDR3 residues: CASREGTSGSQYF. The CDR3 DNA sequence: TGTGCCAGCAGGGAAGGGACTAGCGGGTCGCAGTACTTC.

The CDR3 coding sequence is TGTGCCATCACAAGTGACCAGAACACCGGGGAGCTGTTTTTT. Translation gives CAITSDQNTGELFF. The V call is TRBV10-3, the J call TRBJ2-2; D unclear. The germline V and J ends were trimmed by 7 bases and 1 base, with 10 bases remaining between them. Germline-derived CDR1 and CDR2 are ENHRY and SYGVKD. This CDR3 is built from 14 residues.

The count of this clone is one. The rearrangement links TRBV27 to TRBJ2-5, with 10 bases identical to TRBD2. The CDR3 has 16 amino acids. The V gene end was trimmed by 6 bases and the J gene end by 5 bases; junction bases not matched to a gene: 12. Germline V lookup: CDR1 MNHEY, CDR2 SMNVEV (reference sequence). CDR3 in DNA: TGTGCCAGCAGATCACTAGCGGGAAAGAATTCGGAGACCCAGTACTTC. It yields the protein CASRSLAGKNSETQYF.

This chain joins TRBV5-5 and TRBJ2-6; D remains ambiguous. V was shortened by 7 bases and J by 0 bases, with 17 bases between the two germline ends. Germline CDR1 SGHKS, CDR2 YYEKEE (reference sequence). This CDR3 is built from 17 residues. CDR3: CASGVGIGISGANVLTF. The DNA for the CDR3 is TGTGCCAGCGGTGTCGGCATTGGGATCTCTGGGGCCAACGTCCTGACTTTC.

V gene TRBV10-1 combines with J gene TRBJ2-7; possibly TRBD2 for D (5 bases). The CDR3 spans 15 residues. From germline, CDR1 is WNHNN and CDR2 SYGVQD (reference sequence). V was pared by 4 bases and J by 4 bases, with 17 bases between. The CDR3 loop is CASSGGLGYAYEQYF. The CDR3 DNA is TGCGCCAGCAGTGGCGGGTTGGGGTATGCTTACGAGCAGTACTTC.

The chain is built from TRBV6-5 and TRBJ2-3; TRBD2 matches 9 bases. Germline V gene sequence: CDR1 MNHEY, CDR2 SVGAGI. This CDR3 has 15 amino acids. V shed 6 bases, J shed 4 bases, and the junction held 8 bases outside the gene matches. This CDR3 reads CASSRLAGRADTQYF. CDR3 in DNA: TGTGCCAGCAGCCGGCTAGCGGGACGGGCAGATACGCAGTATTTT.

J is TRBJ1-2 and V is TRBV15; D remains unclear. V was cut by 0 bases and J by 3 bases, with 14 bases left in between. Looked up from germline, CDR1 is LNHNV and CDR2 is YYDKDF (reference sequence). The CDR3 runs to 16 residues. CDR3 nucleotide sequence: TGTGCCACCAGCAGAGATCAAGGCCAGCGAGACTATGGCTACACCTTC. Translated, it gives CATSRDQGQRDYGYTF.

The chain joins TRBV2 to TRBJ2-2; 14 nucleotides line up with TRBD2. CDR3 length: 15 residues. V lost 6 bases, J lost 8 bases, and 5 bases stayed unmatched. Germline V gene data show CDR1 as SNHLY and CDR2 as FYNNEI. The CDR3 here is CASRGTSGSYGELFF. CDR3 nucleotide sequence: TGTGCCAGCAGAGGGACTAGCGGGAGTTATGGGGAGCTGTTTTTT.

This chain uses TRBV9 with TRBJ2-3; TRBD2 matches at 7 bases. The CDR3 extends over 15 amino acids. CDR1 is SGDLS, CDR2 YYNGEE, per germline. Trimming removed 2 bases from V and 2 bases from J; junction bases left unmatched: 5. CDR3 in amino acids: CASSVSGTNTDTQYF. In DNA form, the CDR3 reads TGTGCCAGCAGCGTGTCCGGGACTAACACAGATACGCAGTATTTT.

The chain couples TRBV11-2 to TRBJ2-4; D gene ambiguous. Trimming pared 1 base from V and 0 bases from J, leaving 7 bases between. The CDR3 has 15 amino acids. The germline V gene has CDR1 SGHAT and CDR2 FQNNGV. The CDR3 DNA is TGTGCCAGCAGCTTAGTTATAGCAGCCAAAAACATTCAGTACTTC. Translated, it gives CASSLVIAAKNIQYF.

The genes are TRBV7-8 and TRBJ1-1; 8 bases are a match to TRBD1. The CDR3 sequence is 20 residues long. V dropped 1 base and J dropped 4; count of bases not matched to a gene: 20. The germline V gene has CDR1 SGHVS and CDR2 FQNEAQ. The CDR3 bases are TGTGCCAGCAGCTTAGGAACCCCAACAGGGGGTTGGCTCACGGGCACTGAAGCTTTCTTT. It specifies CASSLGTPTGGWLTGTEAFF.